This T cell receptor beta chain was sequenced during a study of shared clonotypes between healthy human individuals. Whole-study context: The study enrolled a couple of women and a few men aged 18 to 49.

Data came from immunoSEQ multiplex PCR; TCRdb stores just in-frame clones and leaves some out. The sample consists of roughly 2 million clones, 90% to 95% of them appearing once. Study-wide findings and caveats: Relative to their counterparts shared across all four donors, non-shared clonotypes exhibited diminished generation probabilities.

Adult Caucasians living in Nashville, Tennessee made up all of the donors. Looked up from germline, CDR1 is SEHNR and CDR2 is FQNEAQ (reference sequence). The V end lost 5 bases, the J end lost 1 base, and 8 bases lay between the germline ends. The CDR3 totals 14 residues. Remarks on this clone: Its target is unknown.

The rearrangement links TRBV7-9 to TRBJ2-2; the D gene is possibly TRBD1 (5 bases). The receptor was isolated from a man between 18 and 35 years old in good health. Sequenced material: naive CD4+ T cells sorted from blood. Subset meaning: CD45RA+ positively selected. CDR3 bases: TGTGCCAGCAGCGTGGGGCAGAACACCGGGGAGCTGTTTTTT. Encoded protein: CASSVGQNTGELFF.